The T cell receptor beta chain described here comes from a study of human T cells and chemical hapten exposure. Total RNA was extracted from unfractionated whole blood. The CDR3 extends over 13 amino acids. Germline V lookup: CDR1 DFQATT, CDR2 SNEGSKA (reference sequence). V was clipped by 0 bases and J by 10 bases; unmatched bases: 8. TCRdb reprocessed the 5' RACE reads via MiXCR and lists one record per CDR3 protein. Altogether some 150,000 distinct CDR3 sequences are present, 3.5% to 5% being singletons, with the ten largest covering under 1.5%. This clonotype was counted many times. The chain carries TRBV20-1 and TRBJ1-1; 7 bases match TRBD1. This sequence was found in a female donor in good health. CDR3 sequence reads: CSARDHRGTGAFF. The DNA for the CDR3 is TGCAGTGCTAGAGATCACAGGGGAACGGGAGCTTTCTTT.